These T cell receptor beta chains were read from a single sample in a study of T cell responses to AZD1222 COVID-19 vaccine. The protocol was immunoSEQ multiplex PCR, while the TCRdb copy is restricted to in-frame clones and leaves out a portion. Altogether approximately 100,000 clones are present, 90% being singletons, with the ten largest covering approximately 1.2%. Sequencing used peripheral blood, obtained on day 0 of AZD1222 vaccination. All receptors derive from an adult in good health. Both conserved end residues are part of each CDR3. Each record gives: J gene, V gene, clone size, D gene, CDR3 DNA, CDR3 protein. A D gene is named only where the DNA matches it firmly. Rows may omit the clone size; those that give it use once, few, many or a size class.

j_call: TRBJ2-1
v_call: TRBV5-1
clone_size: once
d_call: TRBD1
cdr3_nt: TGCGCCAGCAGCTTGGCCCCAGGGACAGACTACAATGAGCAGTTCTTC
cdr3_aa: CASSLAPGTDYNEQFF

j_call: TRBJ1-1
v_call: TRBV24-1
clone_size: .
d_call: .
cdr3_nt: TGTGCCACCAGTGACGCAGGGTTTGAAGCTTTCTTT
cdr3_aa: CATSDAGFEAFF

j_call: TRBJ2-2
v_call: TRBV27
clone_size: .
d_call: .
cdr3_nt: TGTGCCAGCAGCCTAATAGGGACATTCCCGAACACCGGGGAGCTGTTTTTT
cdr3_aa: CASSLIGTFPNTGELFF

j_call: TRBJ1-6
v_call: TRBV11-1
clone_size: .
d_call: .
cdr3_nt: TGTGCCAGCAGCTCCGACCGGGACTCCTATAATTCACCCCTCCACTTT
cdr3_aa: CASSSDRDSYNSPLHF

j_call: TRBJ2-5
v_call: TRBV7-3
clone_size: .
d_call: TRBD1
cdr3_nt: TGTGCCAGCAGCCCGGGACAGGGAGGGACCCAGTACTTC
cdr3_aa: CASSPGQGGTQYF

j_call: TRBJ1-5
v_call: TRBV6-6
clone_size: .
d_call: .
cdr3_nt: TGTGCCAGCAGTTTCGTCGGCCAGCCCCAGCATTTT
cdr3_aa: CASSFVGQPQHF

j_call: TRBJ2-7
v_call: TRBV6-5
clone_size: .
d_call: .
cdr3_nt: TGTGCCAGCAAGCAGGGGACCCCCTACGAGCAGTACTTC
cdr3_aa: CASKQGTPYEQYF

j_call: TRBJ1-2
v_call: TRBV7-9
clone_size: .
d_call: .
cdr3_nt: TGTGCCAGCAGCTCTAACTATGGCTACACCTTC
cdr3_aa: CASSSNYGYTF

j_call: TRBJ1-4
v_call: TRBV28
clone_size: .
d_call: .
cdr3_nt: TGTGCCAGCAGTTTGTCGGGGCAGATACAGGAAAAACTGTTTTTT
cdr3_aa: CASSLSGQIQEKLFF

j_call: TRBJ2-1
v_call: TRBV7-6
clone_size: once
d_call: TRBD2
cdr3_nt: TGTGCCAGCAGCTTAGGACTAGCGGGGGTTCGAGTCTTC
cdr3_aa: CASSLGLAGVRVF

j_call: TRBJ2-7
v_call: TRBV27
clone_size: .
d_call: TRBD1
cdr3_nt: TGTGCCAGCACCGGGACAGATTTCTACGAGCAGTACTTC
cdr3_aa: CASTGTDFYEQYF

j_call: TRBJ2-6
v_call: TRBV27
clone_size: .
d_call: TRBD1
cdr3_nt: TGTGCCAGCAGTTCAAAGCGGCCGGGACAGGGCTCCCCTGGGGCCAACGTCCTGACTTTC
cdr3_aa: CASSSKRPGQGSPGANVLTF

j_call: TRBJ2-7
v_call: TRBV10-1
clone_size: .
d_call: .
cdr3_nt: TGCGCCAGCAGTGAGTCGGGTGACAGCAACGAGCAGTACTTC
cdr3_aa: CASSESGDSNEQYF

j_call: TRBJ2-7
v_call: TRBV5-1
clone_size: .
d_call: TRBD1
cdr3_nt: TGCGCCAGCAGCTTCGGGGACAGTGAGCGGTACGAGCAGTACTTC
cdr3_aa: CASSFGDSERYEQYF

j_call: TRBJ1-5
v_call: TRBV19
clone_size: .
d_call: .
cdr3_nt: TGTGCCAGTAGTATCTTCAGCCTTAGCGATCAGCCCCAGCATTTT
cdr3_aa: CASSIFSLSDQPQHF

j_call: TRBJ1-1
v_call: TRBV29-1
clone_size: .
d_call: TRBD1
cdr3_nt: TGCAGCACGGACAGGGGAGGATCGAACGGGAAAGCTTTCTTT
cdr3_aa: CSTDRGGSNGKAFF

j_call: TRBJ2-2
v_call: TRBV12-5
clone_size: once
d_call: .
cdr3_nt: TGTGCTAGTGGTCCGTTGACCGGGGAGCTGTTTTTT
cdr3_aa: CASGPLTGELFF

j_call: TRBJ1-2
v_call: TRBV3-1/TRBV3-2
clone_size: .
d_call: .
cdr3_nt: TGTGCCAGCAGCCAAGATAGATTCGGGAACTATGGCTACACCTTC
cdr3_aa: CASSQDRFGNYGYTF

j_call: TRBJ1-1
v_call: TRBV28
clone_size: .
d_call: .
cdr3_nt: TGTGCCAGCAGTGAAACCTTCGAGACGAGGACTGAAGCTTTCTTT
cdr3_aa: CASSETFETRTEAFF

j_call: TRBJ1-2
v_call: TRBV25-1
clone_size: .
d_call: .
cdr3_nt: TGTGCCAGCAGTCCCTGGGAGGGATTGAGCTATGGCTACACCTTC
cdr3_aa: CASSPWEGLSYGYTF

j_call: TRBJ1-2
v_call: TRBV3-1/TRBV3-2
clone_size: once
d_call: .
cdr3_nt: TGTGCCAGCAGCCAGGGAATCAACTATGGCTACACCTTC
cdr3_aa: CASSQGINYGYTF

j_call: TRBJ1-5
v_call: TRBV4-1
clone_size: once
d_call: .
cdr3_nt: TGCGCCAGCAGCCAAGATCATGCCCCCAGGCGAGATCAGCCCCAGCATTTT
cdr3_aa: CASSQDHAPRRDQPQHF